This T cell receptor (beta chain) was recorded in a study of shared clonotypes between healthy human individuals. Study at large: Ranging from 18 to 49 in age, donors were two women and a few men.

The genomic DNA of each subset was split evenly across several immunoSEQ plates. Clones were sequenced by immunoSEQ multiplex PCR, and TCRdb holds only the in-frame ones, with some missing. This sample carries over 800,000 clones, 85% to 95% of them seen once, and the ten largest clones take around 24%. Naive CD8 cells, CD45RO-negative and positively selected for CCR7, excluded terminally differentiated effector memory CD45RA+ cells. This CDR3 contains 14 residues. V lost 1 base and J lost 4, with 10 bases in between. Germline values: CDR1 MNHNS, CDR2 SASEGT. V gene TRBV6-1 combines with J gene TRBJ2-5; no definite D call. This clonotype was obtained from a man aged 30 to 45 in good health. Sequencing input: naive CD8+ T cells sorted from blood. CDR3: CASSEVVDLETQYF. CDR3 DNA sequence: TGTGCCAGCAGTGAAGTGGTTGACCTAGAGACCCAGTACTTC.